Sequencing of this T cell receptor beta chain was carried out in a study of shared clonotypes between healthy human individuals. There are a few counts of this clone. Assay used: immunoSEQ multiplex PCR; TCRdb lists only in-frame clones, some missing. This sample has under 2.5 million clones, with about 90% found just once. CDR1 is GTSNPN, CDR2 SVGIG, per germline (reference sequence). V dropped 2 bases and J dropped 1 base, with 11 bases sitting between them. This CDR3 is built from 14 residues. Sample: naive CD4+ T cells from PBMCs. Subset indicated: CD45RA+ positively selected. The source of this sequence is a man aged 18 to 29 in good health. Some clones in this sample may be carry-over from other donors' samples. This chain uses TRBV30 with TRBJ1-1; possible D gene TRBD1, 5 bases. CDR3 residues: CAWSNGRANTEAFF. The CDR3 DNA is TGTGCCTGGAGTAACGGCAGGGCGAACACTGAAGCTTTCTTT.